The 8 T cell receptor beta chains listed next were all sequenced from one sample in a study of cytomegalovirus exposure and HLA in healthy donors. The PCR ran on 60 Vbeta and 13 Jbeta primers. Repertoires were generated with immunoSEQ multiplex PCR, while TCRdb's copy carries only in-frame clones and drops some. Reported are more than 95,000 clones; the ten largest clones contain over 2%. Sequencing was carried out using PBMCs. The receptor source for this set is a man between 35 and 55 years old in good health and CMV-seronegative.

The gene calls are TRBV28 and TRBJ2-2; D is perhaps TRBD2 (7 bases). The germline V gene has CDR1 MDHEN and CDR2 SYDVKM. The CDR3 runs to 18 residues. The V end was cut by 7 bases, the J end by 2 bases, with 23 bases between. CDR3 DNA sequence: TGTGCCAGCACCCCGAGGGGGGGGAGGCACCCAAACACCGGGGAGCTGTTTTTT. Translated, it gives CASTPRGGRHPNTGELFF.

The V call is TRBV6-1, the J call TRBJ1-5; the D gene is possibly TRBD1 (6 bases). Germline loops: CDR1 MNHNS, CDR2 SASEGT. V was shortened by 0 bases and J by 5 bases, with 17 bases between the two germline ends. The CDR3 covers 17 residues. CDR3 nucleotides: TGTGCCAGCAGTGAAGCGCTTCGAGGACAGCCATATCAGCCCCAGCATTTT. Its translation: CASSEALRGQPYQPQHF.

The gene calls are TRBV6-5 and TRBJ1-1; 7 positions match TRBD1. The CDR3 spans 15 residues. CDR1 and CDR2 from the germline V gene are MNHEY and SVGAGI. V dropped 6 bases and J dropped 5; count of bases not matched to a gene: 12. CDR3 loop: CASRRDRERRTEAFF. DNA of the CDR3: TGTGCCAGCAGACGCGACAGGGAAAGAAGGACTGAAGCTTTCTTT.

The CDR3 DNA is TGTGCCAGCAGCACGGGACAGTCCTACGAGCAGTACTTC. The encoded protein is CASSTGQSYEQYF. The chain employs TRBV9 and TRBJ2-7; TRBD1 matches 7 bases. The length of the CDR3 is 13 residues. Trimming at V came to 4 bases and at J to 1 base, leaving 2 bases not matched to a gene. Per the germline V gene, CDR1 is SGDLS and CDR2 is YYNGEE.

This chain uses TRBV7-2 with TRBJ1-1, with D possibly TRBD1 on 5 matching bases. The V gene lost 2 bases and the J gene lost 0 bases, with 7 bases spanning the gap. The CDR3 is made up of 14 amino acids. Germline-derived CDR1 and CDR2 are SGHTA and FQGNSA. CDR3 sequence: CASSLMGLNTEAFF. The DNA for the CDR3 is TGTGCCAGCAGCTTAATGGGGCTGAACACTGAAGCTTTCTTT.

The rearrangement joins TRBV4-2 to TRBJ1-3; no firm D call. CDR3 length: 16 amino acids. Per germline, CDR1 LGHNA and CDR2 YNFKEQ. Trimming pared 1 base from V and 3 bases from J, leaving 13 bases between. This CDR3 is CASSQGPSIIGNTIYF. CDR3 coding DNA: TGTGCCAGCAGCCAAGGGCCCAGTATTATTGGAAACACCATATATTTT.

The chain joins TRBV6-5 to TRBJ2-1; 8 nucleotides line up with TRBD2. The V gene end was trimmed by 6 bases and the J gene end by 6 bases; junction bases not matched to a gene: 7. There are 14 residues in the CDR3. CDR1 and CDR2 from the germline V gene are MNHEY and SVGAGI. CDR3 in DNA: TGTGCCAGCAGCTCCGATACTAGCGGCAATGAGCAGTTCTTC. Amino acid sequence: CASSSDTSGNEQFF.

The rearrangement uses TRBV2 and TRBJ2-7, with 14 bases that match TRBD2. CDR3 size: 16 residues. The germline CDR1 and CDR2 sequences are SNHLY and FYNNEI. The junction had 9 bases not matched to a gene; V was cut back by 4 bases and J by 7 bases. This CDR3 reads CASSGLAGGRTLEQYF. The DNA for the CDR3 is TGTGCCAGCAGTGGACTAGCGGGAGGGAGGACCCTAGAGCAGTACTTC. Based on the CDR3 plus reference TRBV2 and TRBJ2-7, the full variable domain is EPEVTQTPSHQVTQMGQEVILRCVPISNHLYFYWYRQILGQKVEFLVSFYNNEISEKSEIFDDQFSVERPDGSNFTLKIRSTKLEDSAMYFCASSGLAGGRTLEQYFGPGTRLTVT.